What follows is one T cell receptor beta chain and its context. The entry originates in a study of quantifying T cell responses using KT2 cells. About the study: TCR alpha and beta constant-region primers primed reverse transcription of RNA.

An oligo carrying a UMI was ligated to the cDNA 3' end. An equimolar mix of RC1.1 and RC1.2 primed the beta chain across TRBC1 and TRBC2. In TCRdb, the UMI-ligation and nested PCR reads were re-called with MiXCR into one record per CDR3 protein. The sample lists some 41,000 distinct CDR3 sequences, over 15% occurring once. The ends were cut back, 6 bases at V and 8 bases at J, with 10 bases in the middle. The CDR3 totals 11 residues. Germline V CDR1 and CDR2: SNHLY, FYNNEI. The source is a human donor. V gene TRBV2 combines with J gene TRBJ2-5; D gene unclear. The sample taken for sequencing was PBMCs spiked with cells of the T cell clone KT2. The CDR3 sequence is CASREYGTQYF. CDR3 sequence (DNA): TGTGCCAGCAGGGAGTATGGAACCCAGTACTTC.